A few counts support the clone carrying this T cell receptor beta chain. This entry belongs to a study of T cells after yellow fever vaccination. This CDR3 is 14 amino acids long. Germline V gene data show CDR1 as WSHSY and CDR2 as SAAADI. V lost 7 bases to trimming and J lost 4 bases; unmatched junction nucleotides: 6. Each CDR3 protein is one row after TCRdb ran MiXCR on the 5' RACE reads. This table has about 550,000 distinct CDR3 sequences, about 19% appearing once. The sequence was collected from a man aged 25 to 45 who received the YFV17D yellow fever vaccine. This chain connects TRBV10-2 to TRBJ2-1, with TRBD2 identical over 8 bases. This specimen consisted of PBMCs, obtained 15 days after the yellow fever booster vaccination. The CDR3 loop is CASTFTSGYNEQFF. In DNA, the CDR3 is TGCGCCAGCACCTTTACTAGCGGTTACAATGAGCAGTTCTTC.